This is a list of T cell receptor beta chains from one sample in a study of human T cells and chemical hapten exposure. Each CDR3 protein is one row after TCRdb ran MiXCR on the RACE reads. The repertoire holds 130,000 or so distinct CDR3 sequences, with approximately 8.3% as singletons. The sequencing sample was made of whole blood. These receptors all come from a male donor in good health. Some clones in this sample may be carry-over from other donors' samples. Each CDR3 is given with its conserved first and last residue. A D gene is named only where the DNA matches it firmly. Expanded clones are given a class, and other clones once, few, many or no size at all.

>TRBJ1-3|-|TRBV6-5|-
CASSYARGSGNTIYF
TGTGCCAGCAGTTACGCTCGGGGATCTGGAAACACCATATATTTT
>TRBJ1-5|-|TRBV6-1|many
CASSGYRERAQPQHF
TGTGCCAGCAGTGGATACAGGGAGCGGGCTCAGCCCCAGCATTTT
>TRBJ2-3|TRBD2|TRBV27|-
CASSSGLAGGQDSTDTQYF
TGTGCCAGCAGTTCCGGACTAGCGGGGGGGCAGGATTCCACAGATACGCAGTATTTT
>TRBJ1-1|-|TRBV6-5|many
CASSYFGGTEAFF
TGTGCCAGCAGTTACTTTGGTGGCACTGAAGCTTTCTTT
>TRBJ2-5|-|TRBV5-1|many
CASSLVGNQETQYF
TGCGCCAGCAGCTTGGTAGGCAACCAAGAGACCCAGTACTTC
>TRBJ2-1|TRBD2|TRBV11-3|few
CASSLSGRADNEQFF
TGTGCCAGCAGCTTGAGCGGGAGGGCCGACAATGAGCAGTTCTTC
>TRBJ2-7|TRBD1|TRBV7-9|many
CASSLAGTVSYEQYF
TGTGCCAGCAGCTTAGCGGGGACAGTCTCCTACGAGCAGTACTTC
>TRBJ2-1|TRBD2|TRBV4-3|-
CASSPRLAGGIPPSFF
TGCGCCAGCAGCCCGAGACTAGCGGGGGGGATCCCCCCCAGTTTCTTC
>TRBJ2-5|-|TRBV7-9|-
CASSGWKIQETQYF
TGTGCCAGCAGCGGGTGGAAGATCCAAGAGACCCAGTACTTC
>TRBJ1-5|-|TRBV6-9|-
CASSYFRTPQPQHF
TGTGCCAGCAGTTATTTCAGGACGCCTCAGCCCCAGCATTTT
>TRBJ2-2|-|TRBV25-1|many
CASSGSINTGELFF
TGTGCCAGCAGTGGTAGCATCAACACCGGGGAGCTGTTTTTT
>TRBJ2-2|-|TRBV29-1|-
CSVGQANTGELFF
TGCAGCGTTGGACAGGCGAACACCGGGGAGCTGTTTTTT
>TRBJ1-3|-|TRBV7-8|many
CASSLERSSGNTIYF
TGTGCCAGCAGCTTAGAACGTAGCTCTGGAAACACCATATATTTT
>TRBJ1-2|-|TRBV27|many
CASSTYRDPFYGYTF
TGTGCCAGCAGTACCTACAGGGATCCCTTCTATGGCTACACCTTC
>TRBJ1-1|-|TRBV12-3/TRBV12-4|few
CASSPGGTQWGAFF
TGTGCCAGCAGCCCCGGGGGGACCCAGTGGGGAGCTTTCTTT
>TRBJ2-1|TRBD1|TRBV7-2|-
CASIDRGSYNEQFF
TGTGCCAGCATCGACAGGGGTTCCTACAATGAGCAGTTCTTC
>TRBJ1-2|-|TRBV5-1|-
CASSADDRGYTF
TGCGCCAGCAGCGCCGATGACAGAGGCTACACCTTC
>TRBJ1-1|-|TRBV6-5|many
CASSYWRISNTEAFF
TGTGCCAGCAGTTACTGGCGGATCTCGAACACTGAAGCTTTCTTT
>TRBJ1-2|TRBD1|TRBV4-3|many
CASSHSTGDSGYTF
TGCGCCAGCAGCCATAGTACAGGGGATTCTGGCTACACCTTC
>TRBJ2-1|TRBD2|TRBV29-1|-
CSVGLADNEQFF
TGCAGCGTGGGACTAGCGGACAATGAGCAGTTCTTC
>TRBJ1-5|-|TRBV29-1|many
CSVEGSDDQPQHF
TGCAGCGTTGAGGGCAGCGACGATCAGCCCCAGCATTTT
>TRBJ2-2|-|TRBV29-1|few
CSVRHPTGELFF
TGCAGCGTTCGGCACCCCACCGGGGAGCTGTTTTTT
>TRBJ1-5|-|TRBV12-3/TRBV12-4|-
CASSIGQINQPQHF
TGTGCCAGCAGCATCGGACAGATCAATCAGCCCCAGCATTTT
>TRBJ1-4|TRBD1|TRBV7-6|few
CASSPRNRGAPEGEKLFF
TGTGCCAGCAGCCCCCGTAACAGGGGGGCCCCGGAGGGTGAAAAACTGTTTTTT
>TRBJ1-6|-|TRBV7-2|-
CASSLDYRALNSPLHF
TGTGCCAGCAGCTTAGACTACAGGGCCCTTAATTCACCCCTCCACTTT
>TRBJ1-1|-|TRBV29-1|-
CSVARATNTEAFF
TGCAGCGTCGCAAGGGCCACGAACACTGAAGCTTTCTTT
>TRBJ1-1|-|TRBV12-3/TRBV12-4|many
CASSTWNTEAFF
TGTGCCAGCAGTACCTGGAACACTGAAGCTTTCTTT
>TRBJ2-7|TRBD1|TRBV6-5|few
CASSQGDRYEQYF
TGTGCCAGCAGTCAGGGGGACCGATACGAGCAGTACTTC
>TRBJ2-1|-|TRBV3-1|-
CASSQERYVNEQFF
TGTGCCAGCAGCCAAGAGCGGTACGTAAATGAGCAGTTCTTC
>TRBJ1-1|-|TRBV10-3|few
CAISESGDNTEAFF
TGTGCCATCAGTGAGTCAGGGGATAACACTGAAGCTTTCTTT
>TRBJ2-1|TRBD2|TRBV29-1|-
CSVLTSGSRYEQFF
TGCAGCGTCCTTACTAGCGGGAGTCGCTATGAGCAGTTCTTC
>TRBJ2-1|TRBD1|TRBV3-1|many
CASSDRDSYNEQFF
TGTGCCAGCAGCGACCGGGACAGCTACAATGAGCAGTTCTTC
>TRBJ1-1|TRBD1|TRBV12-3/TRBV12-4|few
CASSPGTGVRTEAFF
TGTGCCAGCAGTCCGGGGACAGGGGTTCGTACTGAAGCTTTCTTT
>TRBJ2-3|-|TRBV5-1|-
CASSPSSTYTDTQYF
TGCGCCAGCAGCCCAAGTAGTACCTACACAGATACGCAGTATTTT
>TRBJ1-5|-|TRBV3-1|many
CASSRGTLDQPQHF
TGTGCCAGCAGCCGAGGGACCTTAGATCAGCCCCAGCATTTT
>TRBJ1-2|-|TRBV12-3/TRBV12-4|few
CASSFERGAYGYTF
TGTGCCAGCAGTTTCGAGAGGGGAGCCTATGGCTACACCTTC
>TRBJ1-1|TRBD1|TRBV29-1|many
CSARDSTEAFF
TGCAGCGCTAGGGACAGCACTGAAGCTTTCTTT
>TRBJ1-5|-|TRBV19|few
CASSIPGGGASNQPQHF
TGTGCCAGTAGTATCCCGGGTGGGGGGGCTAGCAATCAGCCCCAGCATTTT
>TRBJ1-5|-|TRBV21-1|few
CASSNPRTGDSNQPQHF
TGTGCCAGCAGCAATCCCCGGACAGGGGATAGCAATCAGCCCCAGCATTTT